This T cell receptor beta chain was documented in a study of blood T cell repertoires in COVID-19. TCRdb keeps only in-frame clones here, not all; method: immunoSEQ multiplex PCR. Altogether roughly 60,000 clones are present, approximately 84% being singletons, with the ten largest covering approximately 8.9%. CDR1 is SGHRS and CDR2 is YFSETQ in the germline V gene. The length of the CDR3 is 15 residues. J was trimmed by 2 bases and V by 0 bases; bases with no gene match: 3. Sequenced input: peripheral blood. This sequence joins TRBV5-1 and TRBJ2-5; 8 bases agree with TRBD1. This TCR came from a man older than 75 with COVID-19, enrolled during active disease. CDR3 region: CASSLGQGMQETQYF. The CDR3 nucleotides read TGCGCCAGCAGCTTGGGACAGGGGATGCAAGAGACCCAGTACTTC.